This TCR beta chain was sequenced during a study of blood T cell repertoires in COVID-19. Whole-study context: PBMCs, B-cell-depleted T cells, or T cells provided the cDNA or gDNA that made up the material.

Participants' reported clinical history set cohort assignment. Only in-frame clones appear in the TCRdb table, and some are missing; sequencing was by immunoSEQ multiplex PCR. In the table there are some 320,000 clones, 85% to 95% of which are singletons. The CDR3 sequence is 18 residues long. V was clipped by 5 bases and J by 4 bases; unmatched bases: 6. The germline gives CDR1 KGHDR, CDR2 SFDVKD. The TCR originated in a woman aged 25 to 39 who had been exposed to COVID-19. The V and J genes are TRBV24-1 and TRBJ2-6, with 14 positions matching TRBD2. The sample was PBMCs or T cells enriched from blood (not recorded which). CDR3: CATSGRTSGGSGANVLTF. Here the CDR3 DNA reads TGTGCCACCAGTGGAAGGACTAGCGGGGGGTCCGGGGCCAACGTCCTGACTTTC.